This T cell receptor (beta chain) stems from a study of Ad26.COV2.S vaccination and SARS-CoV-2 variants (dated by TCRdb to 2020 to 2022). Turning to the overall study: The specificity and breadth of SARS-CoV-2-reactive T cell receptors after Ad26.COV2.S vaccination were assessed by TCRbeta repertoire sequencing. The TCR-sequenced set comprised about 32 samples: approximately 20 Ad26.COV2.S vaccine recipients, 5 placebo recipients and 8 SARS-CoV-2 convalescent individuals. Findings and caveats that apply to the study as a whole: Comparable non-spike TCR breadth was observed between vaccine and placebo recipients, consistent with only spike being contained in the vaccine. Higher spike-specific TCR breadth was observed in Ad26.COV2.S recipients than in placebo recipients (P = 0.0014). The authors noted that total T cell responses may have been underestimated by the TCR breadth and depth analyses. Substantial breadth of spike-specific CD8+ and CD4+ T cell responses was reported after vaccination.

The immunoSEQ Assay was the method used to sequence TCRbeta CDR3 regions. After extraction, genomic DNA underwent amplification by bias-controlled multiplex PCR, followed by high-throughput sequencing. On the study's bioinformatics: To quantify the absolute abundance of every unique TCRbeta CDR3 region, sequences were collapsed and filtered. Usable DNA was measured by amplifying reference genes present in all nucleated cells, and TCRbeta template counts were normalized to that usable DNA to estimate T cell fraction. Repertoire TCRs were annotated as SARS-CoV-2-specific when V gene, CDR3 amino acid sequence and J gene were exactly matched to a known reactive TCR set. The reference SARS-CoV-2 TCR set was obtained from MIRA and was filtered for enrichment in COVID-19-positive ImmuneCODE repertoires, whereby public or cross-reactive TCRs were removed. Using the MIRA antigens, annotated TCRs were further analysed by specific ORF or by position within an ORF. Breadth was defined as the number of annotated unique rearrangements divided by the total number of unique productive rearrangements, and depth was defined as the summed frequency of the annotated unique rearrangements. Two-sided Wilcoxon rank-sum tests were applied when comparing TCR breadth between groups. Drawn from immuneACCESS, this table holds only the in-frame rearrangements with V and J called that TCRdb kept. Clones are partly lost; checked studies trace under half to an unresolved V gene and leave the rest unexplained. The V and J calls and clone size were taken over from that table, and D and trimming were inferred from the DNA. The table for this sample lists 97,000 or so clones; around 80% of them were counted only once. The leading ten clones occupy roughly 17% of the sample.

Points on this clone: Its antigen remains undetermined. No much larger clone exists at a distance of one base, and base qualities are not known.

The time point label here, explained by the study, means: individuals recovered from natural SARS-CoV-2 infection. The CDR3 runs 18 residues from the cysteine to the phenylalanine. The DNA shown is the 54-base CDR3, in frame from base 1. Deletion took 6 bases off V and 0 bases off J, with a span of 21 bases between the germline ends. CDR1 and CDR2 are read off the germline V gene (reference sequence) as LNHDA and SQIVND. The V gene is TRBV19 and the J gene is TRBJ1-5; a weak D assignment points to TRBD1 (5 bases agree). The material sequenced was peripheral blood, taken after recovery from COVID-19. This clonotype originated in a human donor who had recovered from COVID-19. CDR3 protein: CASSQLQEELLSNQPQHF. The DNA sequence is given as TGTGCCAGTAGCCAACTACAGGAAGAGCTTCTTAGCAATCAGCCCCAGCATTTT.